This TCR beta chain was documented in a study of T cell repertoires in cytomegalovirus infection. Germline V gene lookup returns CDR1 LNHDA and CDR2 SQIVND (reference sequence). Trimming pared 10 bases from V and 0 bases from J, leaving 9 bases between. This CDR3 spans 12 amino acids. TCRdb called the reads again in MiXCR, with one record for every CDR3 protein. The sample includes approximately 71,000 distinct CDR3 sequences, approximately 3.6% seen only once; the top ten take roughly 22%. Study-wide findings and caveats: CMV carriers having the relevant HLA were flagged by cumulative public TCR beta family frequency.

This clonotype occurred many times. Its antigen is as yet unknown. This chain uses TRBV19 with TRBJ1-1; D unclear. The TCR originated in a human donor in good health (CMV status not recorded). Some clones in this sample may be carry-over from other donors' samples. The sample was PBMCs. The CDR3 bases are TGTGCCACCCACGGCCTGAACACTGAAGCTTTCTTT. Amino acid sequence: CATHGLNTEAFF. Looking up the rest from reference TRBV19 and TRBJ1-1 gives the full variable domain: DGGITQSPKYLFRKEGQNVTLSCEQNLNHDAMYWYRQDPGQGLRLIYYSQIVNDFQKGDIAEGYSVSREKKESFPLTVTSAQKNPTAFYLCATHGLNTEAFFGQGTRLTVV.